One sample yielded the 21 T cell receptor beta chains listed below, sequenced in a study of blood T cell repertoires in COVID-19. Sequencing used immunoSEQ multiplex PCR; TCRdb keeps in-frame clones, though not all of them. The table records hundreds of thousands of clones, 87% of them present only once. Input material: peripheral blood. The receptors stem from a man aged 18 to 30 with active or convalescent COVID-19.

This CDR3 is CASHRDIVSPLHF. CDR3 nucleotides: TGTGCCAGCCACCGGGACATCGTTTCACCCCTCCACTTT. This rearrangement joins TRBV6-5 to TRBJ1-6; maybe TRBD1 (6 bases). The germline V gene has CDR1 MNHEY and CDR2 SVGAGI. V lost 8 bases and J 9 bases, leaving 14 bases between the germline ends. The CDR3 loop spans 13 amino acids.

This chain links TRBV6-6 with TRBJ1-5; no clear D gene. Germline V lookup: CDR1 MNHNY, CDR2 SVGAGI (reference sequence). The CDR3 is made up of 16 amino acids. The V end lost 2 bases, the J end lost 9 bases, and 20 bases lay between the germline ends. In DNA, the CDR3 is TGTGCCAGCAGTTACCGAGCGGACGGTGGGAAGAGGCCCCAGCATTTT. It specifies CASSYRADGGKRPQHF.

CDR3 sequence (DNA): TGTGCCAGCAGGCCGGGACACGCTTCCCACGAGCAGTACTTC. Translating gives CASRPGHASHEQYF. This chain uses TRBV6-5 with TRBJ2-7; the D gene is possibly TRBD1 (6 bases). From germline, CDR1 is MNHEY and CDR2 SVGAGI. The V end lost 6 bases, the J end lost 5 bases, and 17 bases lay between the germline ends. CDR3 length: 14 residues.

The CDR3 coding sequence is TGCGCCAGCAGTAGGACAGGGTTTCGCGACGAGCAGTACTTC. Translation gives CASSRTGFRDEQYF. The V gene is TRBV5-1, the J gene TRBJ2-7; the match to TRBD1 covers 8 bases. CDR1 and CDR2 from the germline V gene are SGHRS and YFSETQ. V was clipped by 5 bases and J by 5 bases; unmatched bases: 9. This CDR3 spans 14 amino acids. Together with reference TRBV5-1 and TRBJ2-7, the CDR3 gives the full variable domain: KAGVTQTPRYLIKTRGQQVTLSCSPISGHRSVSWYQQTPGQGLQFLFEYFSETQRNKGNFPGRFSGRQFSNSRSEMNVSTLELGDSALYLCASSRTGFRDEQYFGPGTRLTVT.

The V gene is TRBV7-6, the J gene TRBJ2-7; 14 nucleotides match TRBD2. This CDR3 spans 16 amino acids. Germline CDR1 reads SGHVS; CDR2 reads FNYEAQ. The trim removed 4 bases at V and 5 bases at J, leaving 7 bases unmatched. The CDR3 region is CASSSRTSGRRHEQYF. CDR3 DNA sequence: TGTGCCAGCAGCTCCCGGACTAGCGGGAGGAGGCACGAGCAGTACTTC.

The CDR3 bases are TGTGCCAGCAGTGACATGCTAGCGGGCACAGATACGCAGTATTTT. Translating it yields CASSDMLAGTDTQYF. This chain connects TRBV2 to TRBJ2-3, with 7 bases matching TRBD2. Germline V CDR1 and CDR2: SNHLY, FYNNEI. This CDR3 contains 15 residues. V was clipped by 3 bases and J by 1 base; unmatched bases: 4. The entire variable domain, with the rest obtained from reference TRBV2 and TRBJ2-3, is as follows: EPEVTQTPSHQVTQMGQEVILRCVPISNHLYFYWYRQILGQKVEFLVSFYNNEISEKSEIFDDQFSVERPDGSNFTLKIRSTKLEDSAMYFCASSDMLAGTDTQYFGPGTRLTVL.

This chain joins TRBV4-3 and TRBJ2-7; possibly TRBD2 for D (5 bases). This CDR3 comprises 16 residues. V gave up 0 bases and J gave up 6 bases, with 18 bases separating them. Germline assignment: CDR1 LGHNA and CDR2 YSLEER. The CDR3 DNA sequence: TGCGCCAGCAGCCAAGAATTCGGGGTCAGTGGCGGCGAGCAGTACTTC. Protein: CASSQEFGVSGGEQYF.

The V and J genes are TRBV19 and TRBJ1-1; the D is unclear. Germline V lookup: CDR1 LNHDA, CDR2 SQIVND (reference sequence). This CDR3 comprises 14 residues. V gave up 3 bases and J gave up 1 base, with 9 bases separating them. The CDR3 loop is CASSIAGRNTEAFF. The DNA of the CDR3 is TGTGCCAGTAGTATCGCAGGAAGGAACACTGAAGCTTTCTTT.

CDR3 region: CASSPPQGDYGYTF. In nucleotides, the CDR3 is TGCGCCAGCAGTCCGCCACAGGGTGACTATGGCTACACCTTC. The chain carries TRBV23-1 and TRBJ1-2, with D maybe TRBD1 (6 bases). TRBV23-1 falls under the ORF class, with uncertain function. This CDR3 spans 14 amino acids. The V end lost 4 bases, the J end lost 3 bases, and 12 bases lay between the germline ends.

The V and J genes are TRBV5-5 and TRBJ1-1; 10 bases are shared with TRBD1. V shed 4 bases and J 5 bases; nucleotides not matched to a gene: 8. Germline CDR1 is SGHKS and CDR2 is YYEKEE (reference sequence). The CDR3 length is 15 residues. The CDR3 coding sequence is TGTGCCAGCAGCATCCCGGGACAGGGGAGAACTGAAGCTTTCTTT. Translation: CASSIPGQGRTEAFF.

This chain links TRBV29-1 with TRBJ1-4; TRBD1 might be the D (5 bases). Germline-derived CDR1 and CDR2 are SQVTM and ANQGSEA. The CDR3 is 12 amino acids. V gave up 7 bases and J gave up 7 bases, with 13 bases separating them. CDR3 sequence (DNA): TGCAGCGCCGGGACTGGCCCTGAAAAACTGTTTTTT. The encoded protein is CSAGTGPEKLFF.

V is TRBV6-5 and J is TRBJ1-2; D is undetermined. V gave up 6 bases and J gave up 1 base, with 6 bases separating them. The CDR3 sequence is 12 residues long. CDR1 is MNHEY and CDR2 is SVGAGI in the germline V gene. CDR3 sequence: CASRGLNYGYTF. The DNA of the CDR3 is TGTGCCAGCAGGGGCCTTAACTATGGCTACACCTTC.

The gene calls are TRBV9 and TRBJ2-6; no reliable D call. The CDR3 has 14 residues. V lost 2 bases, J lost 0 bases, and 3 bases lay in between. The V gene's germline CDR1 is SGDLS and CDR2 YYNGEE. In DNA form, the CDR3 reads TGTGCCAGCAGCGTCCTCTCTGGGGCCAACGTCCTGACTTTC. Translated, it gives CASSVLSGANVLTF.

This chain joins TRBV5-1 and TRBJ2-3, with TRBD2 matching 10 bases. J gave up 5 bases and V 7 bases, and 4 bases lay outside the gene matches. Germline lookup yields CDR1 SGHRS and CDR2 YFSETQ. The CDR3 spans 13 residues. The chain's CDR3 is CASGLAGEDTQYF. CDR3 nucleotides: TGCGCCAGCGGCCTAGCGGGGGAAGATACGCAGTATTTT.

A few counts support this clone. This CDR3 is also generated by other DNA sequences in the sample. The chain employs TRBV5-5 and TRBJ2-7; D may be TRBD2 (6 bases). CDR1 is SGHKS, CDR2 YYEKEE, per germline (reference sequence). V lost 0 bases, J lost 3 bases, and 10 bases lay in between. The CDR3 contains 14 residues. CDR3 bases: TGTGCCAGCAGCTTGGTCGGGCGGGGCTACGAGCAGTACTTC. Translated, it gives CASSLVGRGYEQYF. Filled out from reference TRBV5-5 and TRBJ2-7, the complete variable domain reads DAGVTQSPTHLIKTRGQQVTLRCSPISGHKSVSWYQQVLGQGPQFIFQYYEKEERGRGNFPDRFSARQFPNYSSELNVNALLLGDSALYLCASSLVGRGYEQYFGPGTRLTVT.

This chain links TRBV18 with TRBJ2-5; 7 bases are shared with TRBD1. The V segment lost 0 bases and the J segment 3 bases; nucleotides outside the gene matches: 7. The germline V gene encodes CDR1 KGHSH and CDR2 LQKENI. The CDR3 totals 16 residues. This chain's CDR3 is CASSPPGRQGEETQYF. DNA for the CDR3: TGTGCCAGCTCACCACCAGGAAGACAGGGTGAAGAGACCCAGTACTTC.

The chain is built from TRBV28 and TRBJ2-3; D is undetermined. Trimming stripped 2 bases from V and 2 bases from J, with 5 bases between. This CDR3 is 13 amino acids long. Germline V gene lookup returns CDR1 MDHEN and CDR2 SYDVKM. The CDR3 DNA follows: TGTGCCAGCAGTTTACCCTCCACAGATACGCAGTATTTT. The encoded protein is CASSLPSTDTQYF.

The chain carries TRBV27 and TRBJ1-1, with 8 bases aligning to TRBD1. V was pared by 3 bases and J by 4 bases, with 1 base of the junction left unmatched. Germline assignment: CDR1 MNHEY and CDR2 SMNVEV (reference sequence). The CDR3 has 13 amino acids. Written as DNA, the CDR3 is TGTGCCAGCAGTTTCACAGGGGGCACTGAAGCTTTCTTT. Protein sequence: CASSFTGGTEAFF.

The chain uses TRBV27 and TRBJ2-4, with D perhaps TRBD1 (6 bases). V was cut by 2 bases and J by 2 bases, with 10 bases left in between. Germline assignment: CDR1 MNHEY and CDR2 SMNVEV (reference sequence). The length of the CDR3 is 15 residues. The CDR3 loop reads CASSLIGTSKNIQYF. As DNA, the CDR3 is TGTGCCAGCAGTTTAATAGGGACATCCAAAAACATTCAGTACTTC.

This rearrangement joins TRBV7-2 to TRBJ2-3; 9 bases line up with TRBD1. Germline values: CDR1 SGHTA, CDR2 FQGNSA. V trimming: 6 bases; J trimming: 3 bases; junction bases outside the gene matches: 4. This CDR3 spans 14 amino acids. The DNA for the CDR3 is TGTGCCAGCAGGTCCGGGACAGGGACAGATACGCAGTATTTT. Protein sequence: CASRSGTGTDTQYF.

The chain is built from TRBV20-1 and TRBJ2-2; 8 bases map to TRBD2. CDR1 DFQATT and CDR2 SNEGSKA come from the germline V gene (reference sequence). Trimming at V came to 3 bases and at J to 4 bases, leaving 7 bases not matched to a gene. This CDR3 region has 15 residues. CDR3 sequence (DNA): TGCAGTGCTAGTTACACTAGCGGAGCCACCGGGGAGCTGTTTTTT. Amino acids: CSASYTSGATGELFF.